Sequencing of this T cell receptor beta chain was carried out in a study of fetal regulatory T cell absence and autoimmunity. Whole-study context: Exocrine pancreas autoimmunity occurred in IPEX patients lacking clinical diabetes. Whole-study results and caveats: Broadly similar TRB gene family usage was seen in pancreas and cord blood. The oligoclonal enrichment was interpreted as supporting antigen-driven pancreatic autoimmunity before birth in IPEX syndrome. Compared with cord blood, pancreas showed oligoclonal TCR enrichment, some clones over 90-fold.

Sequenced by immunoSEQ multiplex PCR; TCRdb stores in-frame clones only, minus some. The repertoire has some 87,000 clones, about three quarters of them found once; the top ten carry less than 2.5%. There are 14 residues in the CDR3. Germline loops: CDR1 MNHNY, CDR2 SVGAGI (reference sequence). The V gene lost 0 bases and the J gene lost 3 bases, with 3 bases spanning the gap. In the case of this clone: The antigen is unknown.

This clonotype originated in a male donor with IPEX syndrome. Sequencing was done on a sample of pancreas tissue. This chain links TRBV6-6 with TRBJ1-6; D gene unclear. The CDR3 bases are TGTGCCAGCAGTTACTCACACTATAATTCACCCCTCCACTTT. It yields the protein CASSYSHYNSPLHF.